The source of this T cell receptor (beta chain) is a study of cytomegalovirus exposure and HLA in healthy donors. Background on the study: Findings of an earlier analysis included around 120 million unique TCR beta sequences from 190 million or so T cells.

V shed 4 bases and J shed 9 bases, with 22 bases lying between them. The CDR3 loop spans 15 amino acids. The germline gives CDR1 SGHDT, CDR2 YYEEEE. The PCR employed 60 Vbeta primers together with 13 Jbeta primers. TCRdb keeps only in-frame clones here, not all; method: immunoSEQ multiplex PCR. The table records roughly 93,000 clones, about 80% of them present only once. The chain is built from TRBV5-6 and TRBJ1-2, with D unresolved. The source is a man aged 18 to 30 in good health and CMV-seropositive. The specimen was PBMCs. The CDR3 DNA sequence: TGTGCCAGCAGCCCGTCACCTGAATCGACTTGGAGCTACACCTTC. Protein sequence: CASSPSPESTWSYTF.